A selection of T cell receptor beta chains follows, all from one sample in a study of vaccination and CD4 T cells after COVID-19. These receptors lack a known antigen. Via MiXCR, TCRdb re-called the PCR reads, giving one row per CDR3 protein. The data show 8,000 to 10,000 distinct CDR3 sequences, around a third seen once. The sequenced material came from CD4+ T cells from blood, cultured in vitro. All receptors come from a human donor in good health. CDR3s include the opening cysteine and the closing phenylalanine or tryptophan. The D gene is left open where the match is weak. Size tells how often a clone was seen (once, few, many) or the class of an expanded clone, and some rows leave it out.

J: TRBJ2-1; length: 15; size: NA; D: TRBD1; V: TRBV6-1; DNA: TGTGTCAGCAATATCCGACAGGGCAGCTACAATGAGCAGTTCTTC; CDR3: CVSNIRQGSYNEQFF
J: TRBJ2-1; length: 14; size: NA; D: NA; V: TRBV7-2; DNA: TGTGCCAGCAGCCCCCAGGTAAGGGCCGGTGAGCAGTTCTTC; CDR3: CASSPQVRAGEQFF
J: TRBJ2-5; length: 16; size: few; D: TRBD2; V: TRBV7-9; DNA: TGTGCCAGCAGCCCTGGGACTAGCGGGAGGTGGGAGACCCAGTACTTC; CDR3: CASSPGTSGRWETQYF
J: TRBJ1-2; length: 12; size: NA; D: NA; V: TRBV28; DNA: TGTGCCAGCAGTTTACAGATCTATGGCTACACCTTC; CDR3: CASSLQIYGYTF
J: TRBJ2-3; length: 14; size: few; D: TRBD2; V: TRBV20-1; DNA: TGCAGTGCTACCAGGACTAGCGGTCTAGATACGCAGTATTTT; CDR3: CSATRTSGLDTQYF
J: TRBJ2-3; length: 13; size: few; D: NA; V: TRBV15; DNA: TGTGCCACCCGGCTTAGCGGCACAGATACGCAGTATTTT; CDR3: CATRLSGTDTQYF
J: TRBJ1-6; length: 14; size: few; D: NA; V: TRBV28; DNA: TGTGCCAGCAGTTTACGGCCAGCAAATTCACCCCTCCACTTT; CDR3: CASSLRPANSPLHF
J: TRBJ1-6; length: 18; size: few; D: TRBD1; V: TRBV6-5; DNA: TGTGCCAGCAGTTACTCGTTGACAGGGAGCTCCTATAATTCACCCCTCCACTTT; CDR3: CASSYSLTGSSYNSPLHF
J: TRBJ1-5; length: 17; size: NA; D: NA; V: TRBV6-1; DNA: TGTGCCAGCAGCCCCCGGGGGTCTACTTTTAGCAATCAGCCCCAGCATTTT; CDR3: CASSPRGSTFSNQPQHF
J: TRBJ1-5; length: 13; size: NA; D: NA; V: TRBV10-3; DNA: TGTGCCATCAGCCTCGGGGTTGGGCAGCCCCAGCATTTT; CDR3: CAISLGVGQPQHF
J: TRBJ2-1; length: 15; size: NA; D: NA; V: TRBV6-2/TRBV6-3; DNA: TGTGCCAGCAGTTACTCGAGTCGTGGCAGCAATGAGCAGTTCTTC; CDR3: CASSYSSRGSNEQFF
J: TRBJ2-7; length: 12; size: NA; D: NA; V: TRBV29-1; DNA: TGCAGCGTTGAACCTCAGGGGGGGAGGCAGTACTTC; CDR3: CSVEPQGGRQYF
J: TRBJ1-1; length: 15; size: NA; D: TRBD1; V: TRBV20-1; DNA: TGCAGTGCTCCCCGGGACAGAAGCATGAACACTGAAGCTTTCTTT; CDR3: CSAPRDRSMNTEAFF
J: TRBJ1-5; length: 15; size: NA; D: NA; V: TRBV19; DNA: TGTGCCAGTAGTACCTCGTCCTGGACCAATCAGCCCCAGCATTTT; CDR3: CASSTSSWTNQPQHF
J: TRBJ2-7; length: 13; size: few; D: NA; V: TRBV15; DNA: TGTGCCACCAGTCGCCCGGGGCCCTACGAGCAGTACTTC; CDR3: CATSRPGPYEQYF
J: TRBJ1-5; length: 13; size: NA; D: NA; V: TRBV19; DNA: TGTGCCAGTAGTATCGGTAAGGTTGCGCCCCAGCATTTT; CDR3: CASSIGKVAPQHF
J: TRBJ2-3; length: 16; size: NA; D: NA; V: TRBV7-9; DNA: TGTGCCAGCAGCTTCGCCGACACGCCGCTTAGCGATACGCAGTATTTT; CDR3: CASSFADTPLSDTQYF
J: TRBJ2-7; length: 13; size: NA; D: NA; V: TRBV5-4; DNA: TGTGCCAGCAGGGACCGAAGCGGATACGAGCAGTACTTC; CDR3: CASRDRSGYEQYF
J: TRBJ2-7; length: 14; size: NA; D: NA; V: TRBV19; DNA: TGTGCCAGTAGTATAGGATCCGGCTCCTACGAGCAGTACTTC; CDR3: CASSIGSGSYEQYF
J: TRBJ2-1; length: 14; size: medium-sized; D: NA; V: TRBV20-1; DNA: TGCAGTGCTAGAACGGCTAGCGCACGTAGGGAGCAGTTCTTC; CDR3: CSARTASARREQFF
J: TRBJ1-2; length: 11; size: NA; D: NA; V: TRBV20-1; DNA: TGCGGTGCTAGAGATTCCCCCTATCCATCCTTC; CDR3: CGARDSPYPSF